The rows below give T cell receptor beta chains drawn from one sample of a study of blood T cell repertoires in COVID-19. The method was immunoSEQ multiplex PCR; TCRdb's version includes in-frame clones alone and lacks a portion of them. The profile covers roughly 250,000 clones, with 91% appearing a single time and 1.2% taken by the ten largest. The material sequenced was PBMCs or T cells enriched from blood (not recorded which). These receptor sequences come from a human donor in a cohort exposed to, infected with or recovered from COVID-19 (not recorded which). The donor label of this sample is uncertain. Each CDR3 is given with its conserved first and last residue.

v_gene	j_gene	CDR3aa
TRBV12-3/TRBV12-4	TRBJ2-1	CAGSRGYNEQFF
TRBV6-4	TRBJ1-5	CASRSEERGQHHSNQPQHF
TRBV9	TRBJ1-4	CASSWREGTNEKLFF
TRBV7-2	TRBJ2-1	CASSPATSGGPRFF
TRBV11-2	TRBJ1-1	CASSSRTAVTEAFF
TRBV29-1	TRBJ2-7	CSVAGGQGSYEQYF
TRBV27	TRBJ1-5	CASRPWGGSNQPQHF
TRBV19	TRBJ1-1	CASTPTGVNTEAFF
TRBV29-1	TRBJ1-1	CSVLSGNTEAFF
TRBV20-1	TRBJ1-4	CSASLAVAGNEKLFF
TRBV5-1	TRBJ2-1	CASSLDAGFEQFF
TRBV12-5	TRBJ1-1	CASLSRETEAFF
TRBV9	TRBJ2-3	CASSPFGGYTDTQYF
TRBV5-4	TRBJ2-3	CASSSSSGGGTDTQYF
TRBV6-6	TRBJ2-7	CASRKQGGEQYF
TRBV28	TRBJ1-5	CASSRYNQPQHF
TRBV2	TRBJ1-2	CASIQQGIYGYTF
TRBV14	TRBJ1-2	CASSSLFSDGYTF
TRBV3-1/TRBV3-2	TRBJ1-5	CASTLSGLNQPQHF
TRBV5-6	TRBJ1-2	CASSPPSQGGYGYTF
TRBV6-5	TRBJ2-7	CASAITGSSYEQYF
TRBV5-1	TRBJ1-2	CASRYGSYGYTF
TRBV19	TRBJ2-3	CATSGVAGGPGFGQYF
TRBV19	TRBJ1-1	CASTSGGMNTEAFF
TRBV5-1	TRBJ1-4	CASSDGVSEKLFF
TRBV5-1	TRBJ2-3	CASSLGTSGSTDTQYF
TRBV5-1	TRBJ1-1	CASSLTGTTEAFF
TRBV6-5	TRBJ2-2	CASSFVAGELFF
TRBV30	TRBJ2-2	CAWNTGAGELFF
TRBV11-2	TRBJ1-6	CASSFGDDSSPLHF
TRBV3-1/TRBV3-2	TRBJ1-1	CASSHQGSEAFF